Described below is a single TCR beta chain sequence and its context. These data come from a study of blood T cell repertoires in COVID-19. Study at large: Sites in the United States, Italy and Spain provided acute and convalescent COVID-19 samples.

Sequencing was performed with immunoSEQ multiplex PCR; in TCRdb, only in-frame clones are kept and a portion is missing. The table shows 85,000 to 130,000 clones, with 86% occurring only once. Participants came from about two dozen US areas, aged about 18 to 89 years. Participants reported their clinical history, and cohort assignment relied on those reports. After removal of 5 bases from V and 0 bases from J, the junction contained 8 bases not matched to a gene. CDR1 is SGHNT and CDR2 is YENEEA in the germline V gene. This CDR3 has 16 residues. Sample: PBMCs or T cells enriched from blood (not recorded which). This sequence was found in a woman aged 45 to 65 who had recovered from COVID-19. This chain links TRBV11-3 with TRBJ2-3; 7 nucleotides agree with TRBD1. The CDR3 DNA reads TGTGCCAGCAGCAGAGGGCAGGGGGACAGCACAGATACGCAGTATTTT. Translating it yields CASSRGQGDSTDTQYF. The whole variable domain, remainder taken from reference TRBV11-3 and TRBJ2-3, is EAGVVQSPRYKIIEKKQPVAFWCNPISGHNTLYWYLQNLGQGPELLIRYENEEAVDDSQLPKDRFSAERLKGVDSTLKIQPAELGDSAVYLCASSRGQGDSTDTQYFGPGTRLTVL.